This entry lists 23 T cell receptor beta chains sequenced from one sample in a study of identical twins. TCRdb itself ran the 5' RACE reads through MiXCR, one entry per CDR3 protein. Among about 530,000 distinct CDR3 sequences listed, over 12% were seen once. This sample also belongs to another study, concerning yellow fever vaccine responses in identical twins.

Source material: CD4+ T cells sorted from blood. All receptors derive from a woman aged 18-29 years in good health.

The chain joins TRBV12-3 or TRBV12-4 to TRBJ2-1; D possibly corresponds to TRBD2 (7 bases). The CDR3 spans 13 residues. The V and J ends lost 1 base and 13 bases respectively, with 14 bases between them. The DNA for the CDR3 is TGTGCCAGCAGTTTAGGGGGGAGGGACAACCAGTTCTTC. This encodes CASSLGGRDNQFF.

V and J are TRBV5-1 and TRBJ1-1; 7 positions agree with TRBD1. Germline trimming cut 0 bases from V and 10 bases from J; bases unmatched to any gene: 12. The germline CDR1 and CDR2 sequences are SGHRS and YFSETQ. The CDR3 is 15 amino acids. The CDR3 region has the DNA TGCGCCAGCAGCTTGGAAGGACAGGAACGTGTGGGAGCTTTCTTT. Amino acids: CASSLEGQERVGAFF.

This clonotype came up many times. For the CDR3, the DNA is TGTGCCACCGCTGAAGTAGGGGGGGCTTACAATGAGCAGTTCTTC. As protein: CATAEVGGAYNEQFF. The rearrangement uses TRBV24-1 and TRBJ2-1, with D tentatively TRBD2 (7 bases). Between the trimmed V and J ends, which lost 9 bases and 4 bases, there was a span of 18 bases. This CDR3 has 15 residues. The germline V gene has CDR1 KGHDR and CDR2 SFDVKD.

V is TRBV20-1 and J is TRBJ2-7, with D hard to call. Germline V CDR1 and CDR2: DFQATT, SNEGSKA (reference sequence). Trimming took off 0 bases at V and 4 bases at J, with 16 bases between the two ends. This CDR3 is built from 15 residues. CDR3 loop: CSARDLTYPIYEQYV. The CDR3 nucleotides are TGCAGTGCTAGAGATTTGACATATCCTATTTACGAGCAGTACGTC.

This clonotype came up many times. J is TRBJ2-1 and V is TRBV5-1; D is uncertain. The CDR3 consists of 15 residues. V was shortened by 0 bases and J by 0 bases, with 7 bases between the two germline ends. Germline V gene data show CDR1 as SGHRS and CDR2 as YFSETQ. CDR3 amino acids: CASSLDGVSYNEQFF. CDR3 sequence (DNA): TGCGCCAGCAGCTTGGATGGGGTCTCCTACAATGAGCAGTTCTTC.

This clonotype was detected ten times or more. This chain uses TRBV12-3 or TRBV12-4 with TRBJ2-1, with 10 bases fitting TRBD2. Trimming cost V 6 bases and J 7 bases; bases outside gene matches: 9. The CDR3 has 15 residues. In DNA, the CDR3 is TGTGCCAGCAGCCCTCGTCTAGCGGGAGTGAATGAGCAGTTCTTC. This gives the protein CASSPRLAGVNEQFF.

This clonotype was counted many times. This rearrangement joins TRBV4-1 to TRBJ2-2, with 13 bases lining up with TRBD2. Germline loops: CDR1 MGHRA, CDR2 YSYEKL. This CDR3 has 22 amino acids. Trimming removed 0 bases from V and 0 bases from J; junction bases left unmatched: 13. The CDR3 sequence is CASSQEKKLAGGPFANTGELFF. The CDR3 bases are TGCGCCAGCAGCCAAGAAAAAAAACTAGCGGGAGGGCCGTTCGCGAACACCGGGGAGCTGTTTTTT.

A few counts support this clonotype. This rearrangement joins TRBV10-3 to TRBJ2-5; TRBD1 agrees at 7 bases. The CDR3 consists of 13 residues. The V and J ends lost 8 bases and 4 bases, in that order; junction bases with no gene match: 7. Germline-derived CDR1 and CDR2 are ENHRY and SYGVKD. CDR3 region: CAIGYRGGETQYF. The CDR3 bases are TGTGCCATCGGGTACAGGGGCGGAGAGACCCAGTACTTC.

The J gene is TRBJ2-7, the V gene TRBV11-2, with D unresolved. Trimming left V 3 bases short and J 6 bases short, with 6 bases between. The CDR3 runs to 11 residues. Germline values: CDR1 SGHAT, CDR2 FQNNGV. The DNA for the CDR3 is TGTGCCAGCAGCTTCGATGCCGAGCAGTACGTC. Protein product: CASSFDAEQYV.

The chain recombines TRBV27 with TRBJ2-7; D possibly uses TRBD1 or TRBD2 (6 bases each). Germline V gene data show CDR1 as MNHEY and CDR2 as SMNVEV (reference sequence). The CDR3 spans 12 residues. The V gene lost 6 bases and the J gene lost 2 bases, with 8 bases spanning the gap. CDR3: CASRGGPYEQYV. Written as DNA, the CDR3 is TGTGCCAGCAGAGGGGGGCCCTACGAGCAGTACGTC.

This clonotype was counted many times. The chain joins TRBV5-1 to TRBJ2-3; 13 bases are shared with TRBD2. This CDR3 spans 17 amino acids. Germline V gene lookup returns CDR1 SGHRS and CDR2 YFSETQ. V lost 0 bases, J lost 2 bases, and 3 bases stayed unmatched. The CDR3 DNA sequence: TGCGCCAGCAGCTTGGGGGGACTAGCGGGGAACACAGATACGCAGTATTTT. Amino acid sequence: CASSLGGLAGNTDTQYF. The complete variable domain, with remaining parts taken from reference TRBV5-1 and TRBJ2-3, reads KAGVTQTPRYLIKTRGQQVTLSCSPISGHRSVSWYQQTPGQGLQFLFEYFSETQRNKGNFPGRFSGRQFSNSRSEMNVSTLELGDSALYLCASSLGGLAGNTDTQYFGPGTRLTVL.

At least ten counts were recorded for this clonotype. V gene TRBV12-3 or TRBV12-4 combines with J gene TRBJ2-5, with D uncertain. This CDR3 is 11 amino acids long. V was trimmed by 3 bases and J by 5 bases, leaving 4 bases between them. The DNA for the CDR3 is TGTGCCAGCAGTTTCCGGGAGACCCAGTACTTC. This sequence encodes CASSFRETQYF.

This clonotype occurred a few times. This sequence joins TRBV7-2 and TRBJ1-3; D is unresolved. The CDR3 runs to 15 residues. V lost 1 base and J 0 bases, leaving 7 bases between the germline ends. Looked up from germline, CDR1 is SGHTA and CDR2 is FQGNSA. CDR3 sequence: CASSLVPISGNTIYF. The CDR3 nucleotides read TGTGCCAGCAGCTTAGTACCGATCTCTGGAAACACCATATATTTT.

This clonotype was found many times. The rearrangement joins TRBV18 to TRBJ1-1, with TRBD1 identical over 8 bases. Germline V gene data show CDR1 as KGHSH and CDR2 as LQKENI. The CDR3 has 15 amino acids. Trimming cost V 0 bases and J 1 base; bases outside gene matches: 1. In DNA form, the CDR3 reads TGTGCCAGCTCACCACCCGGGACAGGGAACACTGAAGCTTTCTTT. This encodes CASSPPGTGNTEAFF.

This clonotype has ten or more counts. V usage is TRBV12-3 or TRBV12-4 and J usage is TRBJ2-7, with 9 positions matching TRBD1. The CDR3 is 14 residues long. V lost 7 bases to trimming and J lost 2 bases; unmatched junction nucleotides: 6. CDR3 DNA sequence: TGTGCCAGCAAAACACAGGGGGCCACCTACGAGCAGTACGTC. Amino acids: CASKTQGATYEQYV.

This clonotype has only a few counts. The chain has TRBV14 and TRBJ2-7, with D uncertain. Looked up from germline, CDR1 is SGHDN and CDR2 is FVKESK. The CDR3 extends over 13 amino acids. Trimming pared 0 bases from V and 4 bases from J, leaving 7 bases between. CDR3 in DNA: TGTGCCAGCAGCCAAGACCCCCCATACGAGCAGTACTTC. Encoded protein: CASSQDPPYEQYF.

The gene calls are TRBV27 and TRBJ2-3, with a weak D call TRBD2 (6 bases). CDR3 length: 14 amino acids. Trimming pared 4 bases from V and 2 bases from J, leaving 10 bases between. CDR1 is MNHEY and CDR2 is SMNVEV in the germline V gene (reference sequence). CDR3 DNA: TGTGCCAGCAGTTCGGGACTTTTCACAGATACGCAGTATTTT. Translation gives CASSSGLFTDTQYF.

This clonotype has just a few counts. The chain links TRBV10-3 to TRBJ2-1; 8 bases fit TRBD2. CDR3 length: 12 residues. Losses at the gene ends were 9 bases for V and 7 bases for J; bases not matched to a gene: 5. CDR1 is ENHRY, CDR2 SYGVKD, per germline. CDR3 in DNA: TGTGCCATAAGTAGCGGGATAAATGAGCAGTTCTTC. It encodes CAISSGINEQFF.

There are a few counts of this clonotype. V and J are TRBV20-1 and TRBJ2-1; 11 bases agree with TRBD2. The germline CDR1 and CDR2 sequences are DFQATT and SNEGSKA (reference sequence). The CDR3 runs to 17 residues. V lost 6 bases to trimming and J lost 3 bases; unmatched junction nucleotides: 13. The CDR3 reads CSATHISLAGVYNEQFF. The CDR3 DNA reads TGCAGTGCCACGCATATCTCACTAGCGGGAGTCTACAATGAGCAGTTCTTC.

CDR3 nucleotide sequence: TGTGCCAGTAGATACCGGGGCTCTGGGGCCAACGTCCTGACTTTC. Translation gives CASRYRGSGANVLTF. This chain uses TRBV28 with TRBJ2-6; D might be TRBD2 (5 bases). V was pared by 9 bases and J by 0 bases, with 12 bases between. The CDR3 is 15 amino acids. CDR1 MDHEN and CDR2 SYDVKM come from the germline V gene.

This clonotype occurred a few times. This chain uses TRBV29-1 with TRBJ2-1, with 10 nucleotides matching TRBD2. The CDR3 runs 13 residues. V shed 4 bases and J 7 bases; nucleotides not matched to a gene: 4. The germline V gene encodes CDR1 SQVTM and CDR2 ANQGSEA. In nucleotides, the CDR3 is TGCAGCGTTGCGGCTAGCGGGAGTAATGAGCAGTTCTTC. This gives the protein CSVAASGSNEQFF.

This clonotype was counted a few times. The V call is TRBV7-9, the J call TRBJ1-1, with a possible D match to TRBD1 (5 bases). V lost 2 bases to trimming and J lost 1 base, with 8 bases between them. CDR1 is SEHNR, CDR2 FQNEAQ, per germline (reference sequence). The CDR3 is 14 amino acids. In nucleotides, the CDR3 is TGTGCCAGCAGCTTATCAGGGCCGAACACTGAAGCTTTCTTT. Residues: CASSLSGPNTEAFF. Variable domain in full (rest from reference TRBV7-9 and TRBJ1-1): DTGVSQNPRHKITKRGQNVTFRCDPISEHNRLYWYRQTLGQGPEFLTYFQNEAQLEKSRLLSDRFSAERPKGSFSTLEIQRTEQGDSAMYLCASSLSGPNTEAFFGQGTRLTVV.

The V call is TRBV2, the J call TRBJ2-4, with D possibly being TRBD1 or TRBD2 (7 bases each). The CDR3 is made up of 17 amino acids. Germline CDR1 reads SNHLY; CDR2 reads FYNNEI. V lost 7 bases to trimming and J lost 0 bases, with 19 bases between them. The CDR3 here is CASTSGEGALAKNIQYF. CDR3 bases: TGTGCCAGCACCTCAGGGGAGGGGGCCTTAGCCAAAAACATTCAGTACTTC.